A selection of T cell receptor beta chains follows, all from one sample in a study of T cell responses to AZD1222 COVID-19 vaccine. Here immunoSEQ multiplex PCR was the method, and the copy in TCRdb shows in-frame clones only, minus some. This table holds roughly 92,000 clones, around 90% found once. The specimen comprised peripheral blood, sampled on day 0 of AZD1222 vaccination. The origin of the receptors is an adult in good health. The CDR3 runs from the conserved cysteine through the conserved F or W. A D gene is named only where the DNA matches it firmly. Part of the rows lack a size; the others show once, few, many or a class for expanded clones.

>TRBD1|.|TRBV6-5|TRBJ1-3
TGTGCCAGCAGTCTGACAGGGCACTCTGGAAACACCATATATTTT
CASSLTGHSGNTIYF
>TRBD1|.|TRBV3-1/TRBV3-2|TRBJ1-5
TGTGCCAGCTCAGACAGGGGAGGCAATCAGCCCCAGCATTTT
CASSDRGGNQPQHF
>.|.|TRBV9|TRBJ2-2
TGTGCCAGCAGCGCTGGGGGGTGGACCGGGGAGCTGTTTTTT
CASSAGGWTGELFF
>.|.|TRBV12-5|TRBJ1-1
TGTGCTAGTGGTTTGCAGGGCTTGAACACTGAAGCTTTCTTT
CASGLQGLNTEAFF
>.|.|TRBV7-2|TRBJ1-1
TGTGCCAGCAGCTTAGGGGCGGCGGGGGGCGCAACGGCTTTCTTT
CASSLGAAGGATAFF
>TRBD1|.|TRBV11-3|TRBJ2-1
TGTGCCAGCAGCCCCCAGGGGGCGCATGGCAATGAGCAGTTCTTC
CASSPQGAHGNEQFF
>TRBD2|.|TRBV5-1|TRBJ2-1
TGCGCCAGCAGCCTGACTAGCGGCTCTCTTGAGCAGTTCTTC
CASSLTSGSLEQFF
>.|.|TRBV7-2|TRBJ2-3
TGTGCCAGCAGCTTAGTCCAGGGGACCACAGATACGCAGTATTTT
CASSLVQGTTDTQYF
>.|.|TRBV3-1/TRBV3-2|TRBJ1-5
TGTGCCAGCAGCCAGGACAGTAGCAATCAGCCCCAGCATTTT
CASSQDSSNQPQHF
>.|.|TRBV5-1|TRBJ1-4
TGCGCCAGCAGCCCAGCGGGACTTAATGAAAAACTGTTTTTT
CASSPAGLNEKLFF
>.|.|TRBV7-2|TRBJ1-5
TGTGCCAGCAGCTTCCAGAGCCATCAGCCCCAGCATTTT
CASSFQSHQPQHF
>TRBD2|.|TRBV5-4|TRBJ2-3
TGTGCCAGCAGCGGAAGACTAGCGGGGGGGTTGAGCACAGATACGCAGTATTTT
CASSGRLAGGLSTDTQYF
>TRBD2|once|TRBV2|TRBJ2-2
TGTGCCAGCAGTGAGGAGGGACTAGCGGGGGAGCACACCGGGGAGCTGTTTTTT
CASSEEGLAGEHTGELFF
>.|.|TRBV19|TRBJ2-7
TGTGCCAGTAGAATCGGGGCGGGGTACGAGCAGTACTTC
CASRIGAGYEQYF
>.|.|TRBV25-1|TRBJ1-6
TGTGCCAGCCAATCCGGGACCCACAATTCACCCCTCCACTTT
CASQSGTHNSPLHF
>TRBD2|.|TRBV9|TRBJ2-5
TGTGCCAGCAGCGTAGGGATCGCGGGGGTCGCAGAGACCCAGTACTTC
CASSVGIAGVAETQYF
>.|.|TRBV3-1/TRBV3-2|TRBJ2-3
TGTGCCAGCAGCCTTGTAGTTCCAGATACGCAGTATTTT
CASSLVVPDTQYF
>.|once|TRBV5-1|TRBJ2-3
TGCGCCAGCAGCTTAAATCTAGGGTCAAGCACAGATACGCAGTATTTT
CASSLNLGSSTDTQYF
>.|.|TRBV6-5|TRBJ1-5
TGTGCCAGCAGTCCAGTGGACGGCACCTATCAGCCCCAGCATTTT
CASSPVDGTYQPQHF
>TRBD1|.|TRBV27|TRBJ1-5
TGTGCCAGCAAAACAGGGGGCCGTAATCAGCCCCAGCATTTT
CASKTGGRNQPQHF
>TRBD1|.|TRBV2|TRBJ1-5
TGTGCCAGCACCCTGACAGGGGGAGGGCAGCCCCAGCATTTT
CASTLTGGGQPQHF
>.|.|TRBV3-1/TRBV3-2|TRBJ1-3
TGTGCCAGCAGCCCGCCTGTTCGGTGCTCTGGAAACACCATATATTTT
CASSPPVRCSGNTIYF
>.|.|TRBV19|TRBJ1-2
TGTGCCAGTAGTAGAACCGGGACGCCCTATGGCTACACCTTC
CASSRTGTPYGYTF
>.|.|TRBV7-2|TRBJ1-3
TGTGCCAGCAGCTTACATAAAGGGGTTTCTGGAAACACCATATATTTT
CASSLHKGVSGNTIYF
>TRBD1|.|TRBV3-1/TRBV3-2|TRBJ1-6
TGTGCCAGCAGCCAAGGGACAGGGGATTCACCCCTCCACTTT
CASSQGTGDSPLHF
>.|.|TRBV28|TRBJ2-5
TGTGCCAGCAGCCCCCAGGGGGGGAGAACCCAAGAGACCCAGTACTTC
CASSPQGGRTQETQYF
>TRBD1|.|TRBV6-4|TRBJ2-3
TGTGCCAGCAGTCCCGGACAGGCAATCGATACGCAGTATTTT
CASSPGQAIDTQYF
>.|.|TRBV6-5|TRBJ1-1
TGTGCCAGCAGTTTCGGCGCTTGGGGGACTGAAGCTTTCTTT
CASSFGAWGTEAFF
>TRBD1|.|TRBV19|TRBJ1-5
TGTGCCAGTAGTCTTCGACCCAGGGGGCCTTATAATCAGCCCCAGCATTTT
CASSLRPRGPYNQPQHF
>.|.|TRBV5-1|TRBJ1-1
TGCGCCAGCAGCTCCGTGGCGATAGACACTGAAGCTTTCTTT
CASSSVAIDTEAFF
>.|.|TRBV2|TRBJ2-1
TGTGCCAGCACCAAAGGGGTCCTTAGAGGCAATGAGCAGTTCTTC
CASTKGVLRGNEQFF
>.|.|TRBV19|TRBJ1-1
TGTGCCACCAAACCAAACTCGAACACTGAAGCTTTCTTT
CATKPNSNTEAFF
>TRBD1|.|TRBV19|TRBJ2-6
TGTGCCAGTAGCTCTCCGGGACAGGCTACTGGGGCCAACGTCCTGACTTTC
CASSSPGQATGANVLTF
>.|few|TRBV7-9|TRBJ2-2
TGTGCCGGGGGCAGGGCCCCAACCGGGGAGCTGTTTTTT
CAGGRAPTGELFF
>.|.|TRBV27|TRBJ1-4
TGTGCCAGCAGTTTCGGGGGAACAACTGCTAATGAAAAACTGTTTTTT
CASSFGGTTANEKLFF
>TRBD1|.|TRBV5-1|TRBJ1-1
TGCGCCAGCAGCTGGGAATTGACAGGGATTGGCCCTGAAGCTTTCTTT
CASSWELTGIGPEAFF
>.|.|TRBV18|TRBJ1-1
TGTGCCAGCTCACCGCCGAATCAGATGAACACTGAAGCTTTCTTT
CASSPPNQMNTEAFF
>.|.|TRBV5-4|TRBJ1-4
TGTGCCAGCAGCGGGGGCCCTCAAGAAAATGAAAAACTGTTTTTT
CASSGGPQENEKLFF
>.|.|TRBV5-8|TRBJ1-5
TGTGCCAGCAGCCGAACCACGACAGGAGTCGGGGGCCATCAGCCCCAGCATTTT
CASSRTTTGVGGHQPQHF
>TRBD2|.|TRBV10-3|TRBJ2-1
TGTGCCATCAACATAGCGGGGGGGTACAATGAGCAGTTCTTC
CAINIAGGYNEQFF
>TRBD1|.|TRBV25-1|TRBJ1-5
TGTGCCAGCAGTATACAGGGGGCGAGCAATCAGCCCCAGCATTTT
CASSIQGASNQPQHF
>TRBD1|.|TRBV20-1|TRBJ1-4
TGCAGTGCTAGTCTCGTCAGGGGGAAGGAACTGTTTTTT
CSASLVRGKELFF
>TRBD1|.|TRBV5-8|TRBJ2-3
TGTGCCAGCAGCAGTGACAGGGTAATAACAGATACGCAGTATTTT
CASSSDRVITDTQYF
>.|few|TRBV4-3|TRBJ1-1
TGCGCCAGCAGCCAAGGGATGATTATGAACACTGAAGCTTTCTTT
CASSQGMIMNTEAFF
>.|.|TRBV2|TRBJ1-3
TGTGCCAGCATCCCCCTGGGAAGGACCTCTGGAAACACCATATATTTT
CASIPLGRTSGNTIYF
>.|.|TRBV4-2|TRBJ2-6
TGTGCCAGCAGCCAAGATAAAGGGCGCCCGAGTGCGGGGGCCAACGTCCTGACTTTC
CASSQDKGRPSAGANVLTF
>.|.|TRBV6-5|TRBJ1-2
TGTGCCAGCAGTTCCCCCCCAGGAGGGCTTGGCTACACCTTC
CASSSPPGGLGYTF
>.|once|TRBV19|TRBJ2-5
TGTGCCAGTAGTAACGGGGGCTCGGGGGAGACCCAGTACTTC
CASSNGGSGETQYF
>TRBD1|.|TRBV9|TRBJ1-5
TGTGCCAGCAGCCCGGACAGGGCAGATCAGCCCCAGCATTTT
CASSPDRADQPQHF
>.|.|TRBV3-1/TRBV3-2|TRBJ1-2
TGTGCCAGCAGCCAAGAGGGGGTAATCTATGGCTACACCTTC
CASSQEGVIYGYTF
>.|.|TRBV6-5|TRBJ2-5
TGTGCCAGCACATCCCCCCAAGAGACCCAGTACTTC
CASTSPQETQYF
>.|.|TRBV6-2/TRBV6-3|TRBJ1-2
TGTGCCAGCAGTTACTCGTTGACTCTGAGGGGCTACACCTTC
CASSYSLTLRGYTF
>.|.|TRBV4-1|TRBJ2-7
TGCGCCAGCAGCCAAGCTGCCGGAGACGCCTACGAGCAGTACTTC
CASSQAAGDAYEQYF
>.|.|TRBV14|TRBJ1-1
TGTGCCAGCAGCCAAGACATCTACACTGAAGCTTTCTTT
CASSQDIYTEAFF
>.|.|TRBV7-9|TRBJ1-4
TGTGCCAGCAGCTTCCAACAGGGCTTTGGTGAAAAACTGTTTTTT
CASSFQQGFGEKLFF
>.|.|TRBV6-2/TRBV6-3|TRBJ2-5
TGTGCCAGCAGCCCGTGGGCGGGGGAGACCCAGTACTTC
CASSPWAGETQYF
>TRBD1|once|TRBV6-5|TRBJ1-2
TGTGCCAGCAGGGGACAGGGGGCCTATGGCTACACCTTC
CASRGQGAYGYTF